The 3 T cell receptor beta chains given below trace back to one sample, sequenced in a study of shared clonotypes between healthy human individuals. Only in-frame clones appear in the TCRdb table, and some are missing; sequencing was by immunoSEQ multiplex PCR. Among some 1.4 million clones listed, more than 95% were seen once. The sample was naive CD4+ T cells sorted from blood. The subset was: CD45RA+ positively selected. These receptors originate from a man younger than 40 in good health.

This clone was found once. The chain combines TRBV7-8 with TRBJ2-2, with 8 bases fitting TRBD2. Germline V gives CDR1 SGHVS, CDR2 FQNEAQ. The V and J ends lost 3 bases and 5 bases, in that order; junction bases with no gene match: 5. CDR3 length equals 15 residues. The CDR3 is CASSFLAGGTGELFF. The CDR3 DNA sequence: TGTGCCAGCAGCTTCCTGGCGGGAGGTACCGGGGAGCTGTTTTTT.

J is TRBJ2-3 and V is TRBV6-6; 7 bases are a match to TRBD2. The J segment lost 3 bases and the V segment lost 8 bases, leaving 8 bases of the junction unmatched. Germline CDR1 and CDR2: MNHNY and SVGAGI (reference sequence). This CDR3 contains 14 residues. The CDR3 sequence is CASSLGGRTDTQYF. CDR3 bases: TGTGCCAGCTCCTTGGGGGGGAGAACAGATACGCAGTATTTT.

CDR3 nucleotide sequence: TGTGCCAGCAGCCGACTCAATGAAAAACTGTTTTTT. Amino acids: CASSRLNEKLFF. The genes are TRBV14 and TRBJ1-4; no definite D call. The length of the CDR3 is 12 residues. CDR1 and CDR2 from the germline V gene are SGHDN and FVKESK. Trimming left V 4 bases short and J 5 bases short, with 5 bases between.